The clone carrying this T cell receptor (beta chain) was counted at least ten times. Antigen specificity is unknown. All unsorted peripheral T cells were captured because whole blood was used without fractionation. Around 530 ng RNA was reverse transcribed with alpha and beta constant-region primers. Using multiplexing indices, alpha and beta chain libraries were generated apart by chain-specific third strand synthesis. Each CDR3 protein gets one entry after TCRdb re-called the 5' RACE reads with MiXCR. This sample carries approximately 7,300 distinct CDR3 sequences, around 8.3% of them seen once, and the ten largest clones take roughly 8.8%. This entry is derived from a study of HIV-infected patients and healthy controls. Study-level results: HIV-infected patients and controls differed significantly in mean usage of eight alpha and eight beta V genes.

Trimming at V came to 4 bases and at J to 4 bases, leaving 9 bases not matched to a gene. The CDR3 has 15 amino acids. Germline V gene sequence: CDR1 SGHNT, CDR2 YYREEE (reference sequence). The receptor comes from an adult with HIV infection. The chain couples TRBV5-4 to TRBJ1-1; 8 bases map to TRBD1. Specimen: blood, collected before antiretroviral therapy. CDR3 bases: TGTGCCAGCAGCCCGCGGACAGGGCCCCTCACTGAAGCTTTCTTT. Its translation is CASSPRTGPLTEAFF.